Below are 16 T cell receptor beta chains sequenced from a single sample in a study of blood T cell repertoires in COVID-19. TCRdb keeps only in-frame clones here, not all; method: immunoSEQ multiplex PCR. The table records approximately 300,000 clones, around nine tenths of them present only once. The sample consisted of peripheral blood. These receptors were collected from a man between 50 and 59 years old with active or convalescent COVID-19.

The chain couples TRBV15 to TRBJ2-7; 10 bases align to TRBD2. Unmatched junction bases numbered 3, after V lost 1 base and J lost 6 bases. Germline lookup yields CDR1 LNHNV and CDR2 YYDKDF (reference sequence). The CDR3 is made up of 14 amino acids. CDR3 sequence: CATSRARTSGEQYF. The CDR3 DNA is TGTGCCACCAGCAGAGCCCGGACTAGCGGCGAGCAGTACTTC.

The chain recombines TRBV9 with TRBJ2-1, with TRBD2 matching over 7 bases. The V gene end was trimmed by 2 bases and the J gene end by 5 bases; junction bases not matched to a gene: 4. The CDR3 runs to 14 residues. In germline, CDR1 is SGDLS, CDR2 YYNGEE. The CDR3 DNA sequence: TGTGCCAGCAGCGTCTTCGGGACTAACAATGAGCAGTTCTTC. Translation: CASSVFGTNNEQFF.

This clone was counted between two and nine times. The J gene is TRBJ1-6, the V gene TRBV9, with TRBD1 as a possible D gene (5 bases). CDR1 is SGDLS, CDR2 YYNGEE, per germline. The CDR3 length is 13 residues. V dropped 5 bases and J dropped 6 bases, with 9 bases sitting between them. CDR3 sequence: CASSQGFNSPLHF. The DNA of the CDR3 is TGTGCCAGCAGTCAGGGCTTTAATTCACCCCTCCACTTT.

The table lists this clone with a few counts. The chain links TRBV5-4 to TRBJ1-2; a possible D gene is TRBD1 (5 bases). The length of the CDR3 is 12 residues. Germline CDR1 reads SGHNT; CDR2 reads YYREEE (reference sequence). V lost 2 bases to trimming and J lost 8 bases, with 10 bases between them. The CDR3 protein is CASSFETGGYTF. DNA for the CDR3: TGTGCCAGCAGCTTTGAAACAGGCGGCTACACCTTC. The full variable domain, in which reference TRBV5-4 and TRBJ1-2 provide the parts outside the CDR3, is ETGVTQSPTHLIKTRGQQVTLRCSSQSGHNTVSWYQQALGQGPQFIFQYYREEENGRGNFPPRFSGLQFPNYSSELNVNALELDDSALYLCASSFETGGYTFGSGTRLTVV.

The V and J genes are TRBV21-1 and TRBJ1-5; the D call of TRBD1 is as the table states it, not checked on the DNA. TRBV21-1 is assigned pseudogene status. This CDR3 region has 14 residues. The CDR3 nucleotides are TGTGCCAGCAGCAAGGACAGGGCCCATCAGCCCCAGCATTTT. It encodes CASSKDRAHQPQHF.

This chain connects TRBV18 to TRBJ1-1; 9 nucleotides agree with TRBD1. Trimming at V came to 6 bases and at J to 0 bases, leaving 5 bases not matched to a gene. CDR3 length equals 15 residues. Germline V gives CDR1 KGHSH, CDR2 LQKENI. The CDR3 protein is CASSFGTGLNTEAFF. Here the CDR3 DNA reads TGTGCCAGCTCCTTCGGGACAGGGCTGAACACTGAAGCTTTCTTT.

The chain has TRBV27 and TRBJ1-6, with 7 bases identical to TRBD1. With 3 bases clipped from V and 5 bases from J, the junction kept 4 bases outside the gene matches. CDR1 MNHEY and CDR2 SMNVEV come from the germline V gene (reference sequence). There are 15 residues in the CDR3. The CDR3 here is CASSFADRDNSPLHF. The CDR3 DNA sequence: TGTGCCAGCAGTTTCGCCGACAGGGATAATTCACCCCTCCACTTT.

The V gene is TRBV5-4, the J gene TRBJ2-5, with 8 bases aligning to TRBD1. Germline CDR1 reads SGHNT; CDR2 reads YYREEE (reference sequence). There are 14 residues in the CDR3. J was trimmed by 2 bases and V by 4 bases; bases with no gene match: 4. CDR3 bases: TGTGCCAGCAGCACGACAGGGGCACAAGAGACCCAGTACTTC. Protein product: CASSTTGAQETQYF.

This clone was observed once. The rearrangement joins TRBV24-1 to TRBJ1-2; D remains unclear. Germline assignment: CDR1 KGHDR and CDR2 SFDVKD. Trimming shortened V by 1 base and J by 3 bases, and 11 bases separated the two germline ends. The CDR3 sequence is 15 residues long. The CDR3 spells CATSDFRGNHYGYTF. Written as DNA, the CDR3 is TGTGCCACCAGTGATTTTCGAGGAAACCACTATGGCTACACCTTC.

The rearrangement joins TRBV6-6 to TRBJ2-1, with 10 nucleotides matching TRBD2. The germline gives CDR1 MNHNY, CDR2 SVGAGI (reference sequence). With 5 bases clipped from V and 9 bases from J, the junction kept 4 bases outside the gene matches. CDR3 length: 13 residues. The CDR3: CASSRGLAAEQFF. For the CDR3, the DNA is TGTGCCAGCAGTCGAGGACTAGCGGCTGAGCAGTTCTTC.

The chain uses TRBV5-1 and TRBJ1-6; a weak D match, TRBD1 (6 bases). Per germline, CDR1 SGHRS and CDR2 YFSETQ. Trimming took off 5 bases at V and 5 bases at J, with 14 bases between the two ends. This CDR3 is built from 15 residues. CDR3 sequence reads: CASRDGQPHNSPLHF. The CDR3 nucleotides read TGCGCCAGCAGAGACGGACAGCCTCATAATTCACCCCTCCACTTT.

V and J are TRBV24-1 and TRBJ2-3; the D is unclear. V was shortened by 3 bases and J by 2 bases, with 8 bases between the two germline ends. This CDR3 contains 14 residues. From germline, CDR1 is KGHDR and CDR2 SFDVKD. DNA of the CDR3: TGTGCCACCAGTGATACCCAGGTCACAGATACGCAGTATTTT. This translates into CATSDTQVTDTQYF.

The chain has TRBV11-2 and TRBJ1-4; possibly TRBD1 for D (6 bases). This CDR3 has 13 amino acids. CDR1 SGHAT and CDR2 FQNNGV come from the germline V gene. Trimming left V 3 bases short and J 8 bases short, with 10 bases between. The CDR3 DNA sequence: TGTGCCAGCAGCTTCACAGGGTTGGAAAAACTGTTTTTT. Translated: CASSFTGLEKLFF.

The chain employs TRBV7-8 and TRBJ2-2; TRBD1 is a possible D gene (5 bases). The ends were cut back, 6 bases at V and 4 bases at J, with 15 bases in the middle. Germline CDR1 SGHVS, CDR2 FQNEAQ. The CDR3 is 15 amino acids. The CDR3 region is CASRTSRVPTGELFF. The CDR3 coding sequence is TGTGCCAGCAGAACGTCCAGGGTCCCCACCGGGGAGCTGTTTTTT.

The chain couples TRBV5-6 to TRBJ2-6; the D gene is possibly TRBD1 (5 bases). CDR3 length: 15 amino acids. CDR1 SGHDT and CDR2 YYEEEE come from the germline V gene. Between the trimmed V and J ends, which lost 4 bases and 2 bases, there was a span of 10 bases. The CDR3 loop reads CASSRQGAGANVLTF. For the CDR3, the DNA is TGTGCCAGCAGCAGGCAAGGGGCTGGGGCCAACGTCCTGACTTTC.

This clone was recorded a few times. The rearrangement joins TRBV4-1 to TRBJ1-2, with D perhaps TRBD1 (5 bases). The V and J ends lost 1 base and 8 bases respectively, with 23 bases between them. Germline assignment: CDR1 MGHRA and CDR2 YSYEKL. This CDR3 contains 17 residues. The CDR3 coding sequence is TGCGCCAGCAGCCAAGTAGGGGATCGCAGGGTGAGTCGAGGCTACACCTTC. This encodes CASSQVGDRRVSRGYTF.